The rows below give T cell receptor beta chains drawn from one sample of a study of shared clonotypes between healthy human individuals. Clones were read by immunoSEQ multiplex PCR, and TCRdb kept only the in-frame ones, dropping some. The sample has hundreds of thousands of clones; roughly four fifths are singletons. The sample consisted of PBMCs. The receptors originated from a middle-aged woman in good health. Some clones in this sample may be carry-over from other donors' samples. The CDR3 runs from the conserved cysteine through the conserved F or W. Each record gives: J gene, CDR3 length, clone size, V gene, D gene, CDR3 DNA, CDR3 protein. D genes are given only for firm matches. Clone sizes are given selectively: once, few, many, or a class where the clone is expanded.

J gene: TRBJ1-1
CDR3 length: 16
clone size: -
V gene: TRBV5-1
D gene: TRBD1
CDR3 DNA: TGCGCCAGCAGCGCCGGGACAGGCGGTACGAACACTGAAGCTTTCTTT
CDR3 protein: CASSAGTGGTNTEAFF

J gene: TRBJ1-2
CDR3 length: 15
clone size: -
V gene: TRBV18
D gene: -
CDR3 DNA: TGTGCCAGCTCACGGGGGGACCACCCAGTTTATGGCTACACCTTC
CDR3 protein: CASSRGDHPVYGYTF

J gene: TRBJ2-4
CDR3 length: 15
clone size: -
V gene: TRBV5-1
D gene: -
CDR3 DNA: TGCGCCAGCAACCGGGACCCTGGGACCAAAAACATTCAGTACTTC
CDR3 protein: CASNRDPGTKNIQYF

J gene: TRBJ1-1
CDR3 length: 14
clone size: -
V gene: TRBV28
D gene: -
CDR3 DNA: TGTGCCAGCAGTTTATCCTCTTTACGCACTGAAGCTTTCTTT
CDR3 protein: CASSLSSLRTEAFF

J gene: TRBJ1-1
CDR3 length: 11
clone size: -
V gene: TRBV11-2
D gene: -
CDR3 DNA: TGTGCCAGCAGCCCCCTTTCTGAAGCTTTCTTT
CDR3 protein: CASSPLSEAFF

J gene: TRBJ2-7
CDR3 length: 14
clone size: once
V gene: TRBV29-1
D gene: TRBD2
CDR3 DNA: TGCAGCGTCGTGACTAGCGGGGAGCCCTACGAGCAGTACTTC
CDR3 protein: CSVVTSGEPYEQYF

J gene: TRBJ2-7
CDR3 length: 17
clone size: -
V gene: TRBV27
D gene: TRBD2
CDR3 DNA: TGTGCCAGCAGTTTTTACCGGACTAGCGGAGAATTTTACGAGCAGTACTTC
CDR3 protein: CASSFYRTSGEFYEQYF

J gene: TRBJ2-1
CDR3 length: 11
clone size: -
V gene: TRBV20-1
D gene: -
CDR3 DNA: TGCAGTGCTAGAGGCAGAAATGAGCAGTTCTTC
CDR3 protein: CSARGRNEQFF

J gene: TRBJ2-3
CDR3 length: 16
clone size: once
V gene: TRBV28
D gene: -
CDR3 DNA: TGTGCCAGCACCTCTCCCGGGGGTATCGCGACAGATACGCAGTATTTT
CDR3 protein: CASTSPGGIATDTQYF

J gene: TRBJ1-2
CDR3 length: 13
clone size: -
V gene: TRBV6-1
D gene: -
CDR3 DNA: TGTGCCAGCAGTGGGGGGGCAGGGTATGGCTACACCTTC
CDR3 protein: CASSGGAGYGYTF

J gene: TRBJ1-5
CDR3 length: 11
clone size: few
V gene: TRBV6-1
D gene: -
CDR3 DNA: TGTGCCAGCAGTGAGGCATTGCCCCAGCATTTT
CDR3 protein: CASSEALPQHF

J gene: TRBJ1-2
CDR3 length: 14
clone size: -
V gene: TRBV19
D gene: -
CDR3 DNA: TGTGCCAGTCTGGGACTAGCAGCTAACTATGGCTACACCTTC
CDR3 protein: CASLGLAANYGYTF

J gene: TRBJ2-1
CDR3 length: 13
clone size: once
V gene: TRBV6-4
D gene: -
CDR3 DNA: TGTGCCAGCAGTGCAGGACGGTTCAATGAGCAGTTCTTC
CDR3 protein: CASSAGRFNEQFF

J gene: TRBJ2-5
CDR3 length: 13
clone size: -
V gene: TRBV18
D gene: -
CDR3 DNA: TGTGCCAGCTCACTCTCCCGCAAAGAGACCCAGTACTTC
CDR3 protein: CASSLSRKETQYF

J gene: TRBJ2-6
CDR3 length: 19
clone size: -
V gene: TRBV5-1
D gene: -
CDR3 DNA: TGCGCCAGCAGAGGGCCGGGCAACGCGCTAGCCTCTGGGGCCAACGTCCTGACTTTC
CDR3 protein: CASRGPGNALASGANVLTF

J gene: TRBJ1-5
CDR3 length: 13
clone size: once
V gene: TRBV7-6
D gene: -
CDR3 DNA: TGTGCCAGCAGCTTAGCCGAAAATCAGCCCCAGCATTTT
CDR3 protein: CASSLAENQPQHF

J gene: TRBJ1-2
CDR3 length: 14
clone size: -
V gene: TRBV9
D gene: -
CDR3 DNA: TGTGCCAGCGGGCAGGCGTCTCCCCCCCCTGGCTACACCTTC
CDR3 protein: CASGQASPPPGYTF

J gene: TRBJ2-2
CDR3 length: 16
clone size: -
V gene: TRBV18
D gene: TRBD1
CDR3 DNA: TGTGCCAGCTCACCACCGGGACAGGAATCATCCGGGGAGCTGTTTTTT
CDR3 protein: CASSPPGQESSGELFF

J gene: TRBJ2-7
CDR3 length: 15
clone size: -
V gene: TRBV5-8
D gene: TRBD1
CDR3 DNA: TGTGCCAGCAGCTGGGACAGGGGGACCCCCTACGAGCAGTACTTC
CDR3 protein: CASSWDRGTPYEQYF

J gene: TRBJ2-2
CDR3 length: 15
clone size: -
V gene: TRBV5-1
D gene: TRBD1
CDR3 DNA: TGCGCCAGCAGCTTGAGGACAGGGAACACCGGGGAGCTGTTTTTT
CDR3 protein: CASSLRTGNTGELFF

J gene: TRBJ2-7
CDR3 length: 16
clone size: -
V gene: TRBV5-5
D gene: -
CDR3 DNA: TGTGCCAGCAGCCCCAGGGTAGCCACGATCACCTACGAGCAGTACTTC
CDR3 protein: CASSPRVATITYEQYF

J gene: TRBJ2-3
CDR3 length: 13
clone size: -
V gene: TRBV5-1
D gene: -
CDR3 DNA: TGCGCCAGCAGCTTGGAGCTAGCAAATACGCAGTATTTT
CDR3 protein: CASSLELANTQYF

J gene: TRBJ1-2
CDR3 length: 13
clone size: -
V gene: TRBV7-2
D gene: -
CDR3 DNA: TGTGCCAGCAGCCCAGACAGTAACTATGGCTACACCTTC
CDR3 protein: CASSPDSNYGYTF

J gene: TRBJ2-3
CDR3 length: 16
clone size: many
V gene: TRBV6-1
D gene: -
CDR3 DNA: TGTGCCAGCAGTGAAGCGCTAGGGGGGGGATCAGATACGCAGTATTTT
CDR3 protein: CASSEALGGGSDTQYF

J gene: TRBJ2-7
CDR3 length: 15
clone size: -
V gene: TRBV5-5
D gene: -
CDR3 DNA: TGTGCCAGCAGCTGGGAGTTGGGGGCCTTTTACGAGCAGTACTTC
CDR3 protein: CASSWELGAFYEQYF

J gene: TRBJ1-6
CDR3 length: 15
clone size: -
V gene: TRBV28
D gene: TRBD1
CDR3 DNA: TGTGCCAGCAGCCCGGGGGGACAGGGGGATTCACCCCTCCACTTT
CDR3 protein: CASSPGGQGDSPLHF

J gene: TRBJ2-7
CDR3 length: 11
clone size: -
V gene: TRBV30
D gene: -
CDR3 DNA: TGTGCCTGGAGTCTCGGGTACGAGCAGTACTTC
CDR3 protein: CAWSLGYEQYF

J gene: TRBJ2-7
CDR3 length: 12
clone size: -
V gene: TRBV29-1
D gene: TRBD1
CDR3 DNA: TGCAGCGTTGAAAAGGGGGCGAGGGAGCAGTACTTC
CDR3 protein: CSVEKGAREQYF

J gene: TRBJ1-2
CDR3 length: 17
clone size: -
V gene: TRBV5-6
D gene: -
CDR3 DNA: TGTGCCAGCAGCTTTGAAAGGTTCGGGCTCCTACAGAAGGGCTACACCTTC
CDR3 protein: CASSFERFGLLQKGYTF

J gene: TRBJ2-7
CDR3 length: 14
clone size: -
V gene: TRBV11-2
D gene: -
CDR3 DNA: TGTGCCAGCAGCTTAGGGCAGGGAATCTACGAGCAGTACTTC
CDR3 protein: CASSLGQGIYEQYF

J gene: TRBJ2-2
CDR3 length: 16
clone size: -
V gene: TRBV5-4
D gene: -
CDR3 DNA: TGTGCCAGCAGCTCGGCCAGGGGTTTTAACACCGGGGAGCTGTTTTTT
CDR3 protein: CASSSARGFNTGELFF

J gene: TRBJ1-2
CDR3 length: 14
clone size: -
V gene: TRBV28
D gene: -
CDR3 DNA: TGTGCCAGCAGTCCCTCCCTAAGACACTATGGCTACACCTTC
CDR3 protein: CASSPSLRHYGYTF

J gene: TRBJ2-6
CDR3 length: 15
clone size: few
V gene: TRBV5-4
D gene: -
CDR3 DNA: TGTGCCAGCAGCTTGCCAAGCTCTGGGGCCAACGTCCTGACTTTC
CDR3 protein: CASSLPSSGANVLTF

J gene: TRBJ2-7
CDR3 length: 17
clone size: -
V gene: TRBV6-1
D gene: TRBD2
CDR3 DNA: TGTGCCAGCAGTGAATCCGGGGAGACTAGCGGTTCCTACGAGCAGTACTTC
CDR3 protein: CASSESGETSGSYEQYF

J gene: TRBJ1-1
CDR3 length: 14
clone size: -
V gene: TRBV28
D gene: -
CDR3 DNA: TGTGCCAGCAGTTTATACATGGCGAGCACTGAAGCTTTCTTT
CDR3 protein: CASSLYMASTEAFF

J gene: TRBJ2-3
CDR3 length: 13
clone size: few
V gene: TRBV6-1
D gene: -
CDR3 DNA: TGTGCCAGCATATCCGGGTCCGCAGATACGCAGTATTTT
CDR3 protein: CASISGSADTQYF

J gene: TRBJ1-5
CDR3 length: 14
clone size: many
V gene: TRBV30
D gene: TRBD1
CDR3 DNA: TGTGCCTGGAGTCTGGGACAGGGAGGTCAGCCCCAGCATTTT
CDR3 protein: CAWSLGQGGQPQHF

J gene: TRBJ1-1
CDR3 length: 14
clone size: many
V gene: TRBV10-3
D gene: TRBD1
CDR3 DNA: TGTGCCATCAGTGAGACAACAGGGGGCACTGAAGCTTTCTTT
CDR3 protein: CAISETTGGTEAFF

J gene: TRBJ2-4
CDR3 length: 19
clone size: -
V gene: TRBV28
D gene: -
CDR3 DNA: TGTGCCAGCAGTAGGACAGCCAAGCTTTTGCTAATAGCCAAAAACATTCAGTACTTC
CDR3 protein: CASSRTAKLLLIAKNIQYF

J gene: TRBJ2-7
CDR3 length: 15
clone size: -
V gene: TRBV6-1
D gene: TRBD1
CDR3 DNA: TGTGCCAGCAGTGAAGAAGGGACAGGGTTCTACGAGCAGTACTTC
CDR3 protein: CASSEEGTGFYEQYF

J gene: TRBJ1-1
CDR3 length: 12
clone size: -
V gene: TRBV19
D gene: -
CDR3 DNA: TGTGCCAGTAGTATCGGGCGCACTGAAGCTTTCTTT
CDR3 protein: CASSIGRTEAFF

J gene: TRBJ2-5
CDR3 length: 14
clone size: many
V gene: TRBV2
D gene: TRBD2
CDR3 DNA: TGTGCCAGCAGCCGCACTAGCGACCAAGAGACCCAGTACTTC
CDR3 protein: CASSRTSDQETQYF

J gene: TRBJ1-1
CDR3 length: 10
clone size: -
V gene: TRBV28
D gene: -
CDR3 DNA: TGTGCCAGCAAGGAGACTGAAGCTTTCTTT
CDR3 protein: CASKETEAFF

J gene: TRBJ2-5
CDR3 length: 15
clone size: few
V gene: TRBV5-1
D gene: -
CDR3 DNA: TGCGCCAGCAGCGGGGCGACAGGCGACCAAGAGACCCAGTACTTC
CDR3 protein: CASSGATGDQETQYF

J gene: TRBJ1-4
CDR3 length: 16
clone size: -
V gene: TRBV7-9
D gene: -
CDR3 DNA: TGTGCCAGCAGCTTAGGGAGTGGGACCCGGGACGAAAAACTGTTTTTT
CDR3 protein: CASSLGSGTRDEKLFF

J gene: TRBJ1-2
CDR3 length: 13
clone size: few
V gene: TRBV7-9
D gene: -
CDR3 DNA: TGTGCCAGCAGCCTCGGGGCTGGGTATGGCTACACCTTC
CDR3 protein: CASSLGAGYGYTF

J gene: TRBJ2-1
CDR3 length: 13
clone size: -
V gene: TRBV27
D gene: -
CDR3 DNA: TGTGCCAGCACCAAGGGGCCTTACAATGAGCAGTTCTTC
CDR3 protein: CASTKGPYNEQFF